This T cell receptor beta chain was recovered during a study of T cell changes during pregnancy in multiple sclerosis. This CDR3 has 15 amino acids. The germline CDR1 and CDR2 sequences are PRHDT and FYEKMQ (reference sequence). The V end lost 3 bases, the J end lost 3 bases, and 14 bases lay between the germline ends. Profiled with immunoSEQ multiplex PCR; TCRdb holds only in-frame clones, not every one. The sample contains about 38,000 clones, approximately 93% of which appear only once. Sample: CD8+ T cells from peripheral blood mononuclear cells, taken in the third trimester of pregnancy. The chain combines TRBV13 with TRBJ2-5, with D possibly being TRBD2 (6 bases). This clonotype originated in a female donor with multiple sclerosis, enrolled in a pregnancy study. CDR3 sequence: CASSFFTGEEETQYF. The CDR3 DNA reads TGTGCCAGCAGCTTTTTCACGGGGGAGGAAGAGACCCAGTACTTC.